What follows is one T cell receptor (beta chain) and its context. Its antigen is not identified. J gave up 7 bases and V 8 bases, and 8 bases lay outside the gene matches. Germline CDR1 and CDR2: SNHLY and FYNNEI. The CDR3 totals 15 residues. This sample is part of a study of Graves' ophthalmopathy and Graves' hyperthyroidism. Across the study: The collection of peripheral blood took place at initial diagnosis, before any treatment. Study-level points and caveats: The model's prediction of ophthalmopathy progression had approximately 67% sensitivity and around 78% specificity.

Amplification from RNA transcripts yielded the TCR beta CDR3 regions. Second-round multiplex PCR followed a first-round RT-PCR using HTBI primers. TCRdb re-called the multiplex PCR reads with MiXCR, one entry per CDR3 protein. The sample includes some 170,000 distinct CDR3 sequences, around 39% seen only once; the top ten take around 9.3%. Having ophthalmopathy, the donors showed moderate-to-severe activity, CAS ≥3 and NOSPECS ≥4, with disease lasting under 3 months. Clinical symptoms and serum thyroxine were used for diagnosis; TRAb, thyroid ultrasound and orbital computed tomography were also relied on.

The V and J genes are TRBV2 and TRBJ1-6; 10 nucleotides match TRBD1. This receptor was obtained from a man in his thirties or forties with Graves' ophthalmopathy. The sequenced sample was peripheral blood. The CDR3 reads CASGRDRGWNSPLHF. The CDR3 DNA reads TGTGCCAGCGGCCGGGACAGGGGTTGGAATTCACCCCTCCACTTT.